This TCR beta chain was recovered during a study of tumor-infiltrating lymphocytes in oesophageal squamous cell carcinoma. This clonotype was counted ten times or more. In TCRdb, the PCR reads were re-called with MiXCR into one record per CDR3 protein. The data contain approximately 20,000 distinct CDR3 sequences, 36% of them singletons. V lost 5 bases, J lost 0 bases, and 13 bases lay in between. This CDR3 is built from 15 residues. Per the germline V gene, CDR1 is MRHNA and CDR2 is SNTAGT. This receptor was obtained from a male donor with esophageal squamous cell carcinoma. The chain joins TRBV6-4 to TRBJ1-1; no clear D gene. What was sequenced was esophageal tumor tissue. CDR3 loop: CASSNLRVLNTEAFF. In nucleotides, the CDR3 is TGTGCCAGCAGTAATTTACGAGTCTTGAACACTGAAGCTTTCTTT.